The next 5 T cell receptor beta chains were all read from a single sample in a study of memory CD4+ T cells and cytomegalovirus serostatus. Assay used: immunoSEQ multiplex PCR; TCRdb lists only in-frame clones, some missing. In the table there are 40,000 to 55,000 clones, about 80% of which are singletons. The sort gate was single viable CD3+CD4+CD8-CD45RO+ cells for memory CD4+ T cells. The sample was memory CD4+ T cells from blood. These receptors were taken from an adult in good health and CMV-seronegative.

The chain uses TRBV5-5 and TRBJ2-7; 16 positions agree with TRBD2. Germline-derived CDR1 and CDR2 are SGHKS and YYEKEE (reference sequence). The CDR3 length is 16 residues. Trimming cost V 0 bases and J 11 bases; bases outside gene matches: 8. The CDR3 region is CASSLAGGTSGGAEYF. The CDR3 region has the DNA TGTGCCAGCAGCTTGGCTGGCGGGACTAGCGGGGGGGCAGAGTACTTC. The full variable domain, its missing parts supplied by reference TRBV5-5 and TRBJ2-7, is DAGVTQSPTHLIKTRGQQVTLRCSPISGHKSVSWYQQVLGQGPQFIFQYYEKEERGRGNFPDRFSARQFPNYSSELNVNALLLGDSALYLCASSLAGGTSGGAEYFGPGTRLTVT.

This chain uses TRBV11-2 with TRBJ1-4; TRBD1 agrees at 7 bases. This CDR3 is built from 16 residues. Germline V lookup: CDR1 SGHAT, CDR2 FQNNGV. Trimming cost V 0 bases and J 8 bases; bases outside gene matches: 9. For the CDR3, the DNA is TGTGCCAGCAGCTTAGATGGCGGGACAGCCTACGAAAAACTGTTTTTT. Its protein product is CASSLDGGTAYEKLFF.

The genes are TRBV5-6 and TRBJ2-7; D remains ambiguous. The CDR3 has 14 residues. Trimming stripped 0 bases from V and 0 bases from J, with 7 bases between. Per the germline V gene, CDR1 is SGHDT and CDR2 is YYEEEE. The CDR3 spells CASSLGVSSYEQYF. CDR3 sequence (DNA): TGTGCCAGCAGCTTGGGGGTTAGCTCCTACGAGCAGTACTTC.

The chain joins TRBV7-6 to TRBJ1-1; D is ambiguous. V shed 0 bases and J shed 5 bases, with 7 bases lying between them. This CDR3 spans 13 amino acids. Germline assignment: CDR1 SGHVS and CDR2 FNYEAQ. CDR3 sequence (DNA): TGTGCCAGCAGCTTAGCCGAGGGTACTGAAGCTTTCTTT. It codes for CASSLAEGTEAFF.

The rearrangement uses TRBV15 and TRBJ2-1; TRBD2 might be the D (6 bases). Germline V gives CDR1 LNHNV, CDR2 YYDKDF (reference sequence). The CDR3 runs 15 residues. V lost 1 base and J lost 8, with 15 bases in between. CDR3 sequence: CATSRGGDLGDEQFF. The CDR3 DNA is TGTGCCACCAGCAGAGGCGGGGATTTAGGGGATGAGCAGTTCTTC. Full variable domain (rest looked up from reference TRBV15 and TRBJ2-1): DAMVIQNPRYQVTQFGKPVTLSCSQTLNHNVMYWYQQKSSQAPKLLFHYYDKDFNNEADTPDNFQSRRPNTSFCFLDIRSPGLGDTAMYLCATSRGGDLGDEQFFGPGTRLTVL.